The 28 T cell receptor beta chains below come from one sample, sequenced in a study of blood T cells in healthy people across ages. Then a second PCR, running roughly 6 to 12 cycles, was carried out with a sample-barcoded 5' primer and a J-beta primer mix. TCRdb passed the 5' RACE reads through MiXCR, listing each CDR3 protein once. This sample has about 1.4 million distinct CDR3 sequences; 59% occur once, and the top ten carry 6.5% to 8.5%. Sequenced input: blood. Source of these receptors: a man aged 18 to 35 in good health.

The rearrangement links TRBV27 to TRBJ1-6; D may be TRBD1 (5 bases). V was shortened by 2 bases and J by 6 bases, with 17 bases between the two germline ends. The CDR3 is 17 residues long. Looked up from germline, CDR1 is MNHEY and CDR2 is SMNVEV (reference sequence). The CDR3 is CASSLSLGGSSNSPLHF. DNA of the CDR3: TGTGCCAGCAGTTTAAGTTTGGGGGGTTCGTCTAATTCACCCCTCCACTTT.

On this clonotype itself: The junction and the germline gene differ at one end; a read error may be behind it. This rearrangement joins TRBV6-5 to TRBJ2-1; 12 bases align to TRBD2. Germline CDR1 and CDR2: MNHEY and SVGAGI. The CDR3 is made up of 17 amino acids. CDR3 sequence reads: CATSYLTRGLAGNEQFF. DNA of the CDR3: TGTGCCACCAGTTACCTCACCCGGGGACTAGCGGGCAATGAGCAGTTCTTC.

This sequence joins TRBV15 and TRBJ1-2; D unclear. Germline loops: CDR1 LNHNV, CDR2 YYDKDF (reference sequence). Trimming took off 1 base at V and 7 bases at J, with 7 bases between the two ends. This CDR3 comprises 12 residues. CDR3 sequence reads: CATSRGGGGYTF. CDR3 nucleotides: TGTGCCACCAGCAGAGGTGGAGGTGGCTACACCTTC.

This chain links TRBV4-1 with TRBJ2-2, with TRBD1 matching over 9 bases. J lost 5 bases, V lost 4 bases, and 8 bases had no gene match. The CDR3 totals 16 residues. Germline V gene sequence: CDR1 MGHRA, CDR2 YSYEKL. The CDR3, as DNA: TGCGCCAGCAGCCGCCAACCGGGACAGGGTACCGGGGAGCTGTTTTTT. The encoded protein is CASSRQPGQGTGELFF.

This chain links TRBV6-5 with TRBJ2-5, with D perhaps matching TRBD2 (6 bases). The CDR3 is 13 residues long. V was trimmed by 5 bases and J by 7 bases, leaving 14 bases between them. Germline V CDR1 and CDR2: MNHEY, SVGAGI. The CDR3: CASSPPEGSTQYF. In nucleotides, the CDR3 is TGTGCCAGCAGTCCCCCGGAGGGCTCGACCCAGTACTTC.

This clonotype was observed a handful of times. V gene TRBV4-3 combines with J gene TRBJ2-3; D not certain. This CDR3 is built from 13 residues. Trimming cost V 0 bases and J 5 bases, with 6 bases left between them. From germline, CDR1 is LGHNA and CDR2 YSLEER. Here the CDR3 DNA reads TGCGCCAGCAGCCAAGATTTCGGAGATACGCAGTATTTT. Its translation: CASSQDFGDTQYF.

CDR3 nucleotides: TGTGCCAGTTCAATGGGGTATATGGACACTGAAGCTTTCTTT. Its translation: CASSMGYMDTEAFF. The chain joins TRBV12-3 or TRBV12-4 to TRBJ1-1, with D hard to call. The CDR3 is made up of 14 amino acids. V was clipped by 9 bases and J by 3 bases, with 17 bases between them.

V is TRBV20-1 and J is TRBJ2-3; 9 bases match TRBD1. CDR1 is DFQATT and CDR2 is SNEGSKA in the germline V gene (reference sequence). The junction had 8 bases not matched to a gene; V was cut back by 8 bases and J by 5 bases. The CDR3 loop spans 13 amino acids. As DNA, the CDR3 is TGCAGTACAACAGGACAGGGGCTAGATACGCAGTATTTT. Protein product: CSTTGQGLDTQYF.

This rearrangement joins TRBV12-3 or TRBV12-4 to TRBJ2-4, with D possibly being TRBD2 (6 bases). The end of the DNA fits TRBJ2-7 better, so the J call may be wrong. The CDR3 runs to 12 residues. The CDR3 region is CASSLTRGEQYF. As DNA, the CDR3 is TGTGCCAGCAGCCTGACTAGGGGCGAGCAGTACTTC.

The chain uses TRBV27 and TRBJ2-1, with 7 bases that match TRBD1. Trimming took 5 bases from V and 6 from J; bases not matched to a gene: 4. The CDR3 is made up of 13 amino acids. Per germline, CDR1 MNHEY and CDR2 SMNVEV (reference sequence). The CDR3 protein is CASSTGQSNEQFF. The CDR3 nucleotides read TGTGCCAGCAGTACGGGACAGAGCAATGAGCAGTTCTTC.

The table lists this clonotype with a few counts. The chain links TRBV20-1 to TRBJ2-1; TRBD1 aligns across 9 bases. CDR1 and CDR2 (germline): DFQATT, SNEGSKA (reference sequence). V shed 8 bases and J 6 bases; nucleotides not matched to a gene: 11. This CDR3 has 14 residues. In DNA form, the CDR3 reads TGCAGTCCAAGGGGGGGACAGGGCATCAATGAGCAGTTCTTC. Translation: CSPRGGQGINEQFF.

This clonotype was observed a single time. V and J are TRBV28 and TRBJ1-1, with D unresolved. Trimming stripped 2 bases from V and 5 bases from J, with 21 bases between. The CDR3 has 17 residues. Germline CDR1 is MDHEN and CDR2 is SYDVKM. This CDR3 reads CASSLQRLQQLGTEAFF. DNA of the CDR3: TGTGCCAGCAGTTTACAACGTTTGCAGCAGTTAGGGACTGAAGCTTTCTTT.

This sequence joins TRBV5-1 and TRBJ2-7, with 7 bases aligning to TRBD1. This CDR3 has 15 residues. The germline gives CDR1 SGHRS, CDR2 YFSETQ. V lost 4 bases, J lost 3 bases, and 10 bases stayed unmatched. The CDR3 spells CASSPRQGRGYEQYF. The CDR3, as DNA: TGCGCCAGCAGCCCAAGACAGGGAAGGGGCTACGAGCAGTACTTC.

This clonotype was counted only a few times. The chain uses TRBV20-1 and TRBJ1-2, with 8 nucleotides matching TRBD1. CDR3 length: 17 residues. Germline-derived CDR1 and CDR2 are DFQATT and SNEGSKA (reference sequence). V lost 0 bases, J lost 8 bases, and 17 bases stayed unmatched. CDR3 in amino acids: CSARDPGQGAYELGYTF. The CDR3 bases are TGCAGTGCTAGAGATCCTGGACAGGGCGCTTATGAGTTGGGCTACACCTTC.

The rearrangement links TRBV20-1 to TRBJ2-7, with D unresolved. The length of the CDR3 is 13 residues. Trimming pared 1 base from V and 5 bases from J, leaving 12 bases between. The germline CDR1 and CDR2 sequences are DFQATT and SNEGSKA (reference sequence). The CDR3 loop is CSARALILNEQYF. The CDR3 DNA follows: TGCAGTGCTAGAGCATTAATACTCAACGAGCAGTACTTC.

J is TRBJ2-1 and V is TRBV7-9; perhaps TRBD2 as D (6 bases). V dropped 6 bases and J dropped 1 base, with 28 bases sitting between them. This CDR3 has 20 amino acids. Per germline, CDR1 SEHNR and CDR2 FQNEAQ (reference sequence). CDR3 DNA: TGTGCCAGCAGGTCCGGCTCGGGACTCGGAGGACGAGGTTCCTACAATGAGCAGTTCTTC. This encodes CASRSGSGLGGRGSYNEQFF.

V gene TRBV29-1 combines with J gene TRBJ2-7, with D possibly TRBD2 on 5 matching bases. Per germline, CDR1 SQVTM and CDR2 ANQGSEA. Trimming removed 4 bases at V and 6 bases at J, with 13 bases between. This CDR3 is 12 amino acids long. CDR3 region: CSVADSGVEQYF. Here the CDR3 DNA reads TGCAGCGTTGCCGACTCCGGGGTCGAGCAGTACTTC.

This chain uses TRBV12-3 or TRBV12-4 with TRBJ2-1; TRBD2 matches at 9 bases. The V segment lost 5 bases and the J segment 6 bases; nucleotides outside the gene matches: 8. The CDR3 sequence is 15 residues long. CDR3 nucleotides: TGTGCCAGCAGTCAAAGCGGGGGGCACTTCAATGAGCAGTTCTTC. Translated, it gives CASSQSGGHFNEQFF.

This clonotype was picked up one time. This chain uses TRBV11-2 with TRBJ2-5, with TRBD1 matching over 8 bases. Germline V gene lookup returns CDR1 SGHAT and CDR2 FQNNGV. The CDR3 extends over 15 amino acids. V shed 3 bases, J shed 3 bases, and the junction held 6 bases outside the gene matches. The CDR3 DNA is TGTGCCAGCAGCTTTGCCCGGACAGGGAAAGAGACCCAGTACTTC. Its protein is CASSFARTGKETQYF. Drawing the rest from reference TRBV11-2 and TRBJ2-5, the complete variable domain is EAGVAQSPRYKIIEKRQSVAFWCNPISGHATLYWYQQILGQGPKLLIQFQNNGVVDDSQLPKDRFSAERLKGVDSTLKIQPAKLEDSAVYLCASSFARTGKETQYFGPGTRLLVL.

This clonotype was recorded only once. This sequence joins TRBV5-1 and TRBJ2-3; no clear D gene. Trimming pared 2 bases from V and 2 bases from J, leaving 9 bases between. The CDR3 loop spans 14 amino acids. Germline loops: CDR1 SGHRS, CDR2 YFSETQ. The CDR3 region is CASSFGDNTDTQYF. In nucleotides, the CDR3 is TGCGCCAGCAGCTTCGGAGACAACACAGATACGCAGTATTTT. The whole variable domain, remainder taken from reference TRBV5-1 and TRBJ2-3, is KAGVTQTPRYLIKTRGQQVTLSCSPISGHRSVSWYQQTPGQGLQFLFEYFSETQRNKGNFPGRFSGRQFSNSRSEMNVSTLELGDSALYLCASSFGDNTDTQYFGPGTRLTVL.

This clonotype was recorded a few times. V is TRBV20-1 and J is TRBJ2-3; 7 bases are shared with TRBD2. Trimming cost V 1 base and J 1 base; bases outside gene matches: 5. From germline, CDR1 is DFQATT and CDR2 SNEGSKA (reference sequence). This CDR3 is 15 amino acids long. In DNA form, the CDR3 reads TGCAGTGCTAGAGTACCTAGCGGAGGCACAGATACGCAGTATTTT. It is translated as CSARVPSGGTDTQYF.

This clonotype has more than one count but fewer than ten. V gene TRBV7-2 combines with J gene TRBJ2-7, with no clear D. This CDR3 has 16 residues. The germline V and J ends were trimmed by 1 base and 0 bases, with 13 bases remaining between them. Germline values: CDR1 SGHTA, CDR2 FQGNSA. DNA for the CDR3: TGTGCCAGCAGCTTAGATGCAGGTATAGGCTCCTACGAGCAGTACTTC. Protein: CASSLDAGIGSYEQYF.

The DNA for the CDR3 is TGCGCCAGCAGCCAAGCAGAGGGACAGACCTACAATGAGCAGTTCTTC. Translation: CASSQAEGQTYNEQFF. The gene calls are TRBV4-1 and TRBJ2-1, with TRBD1 matching over 7 bases. Germline assignment: CDR1 MGHRA and CDR2 YSYEKL. With V trimmed by 1 base and J by 2 bases, 5 bases remained unmatched. This CDR3 is built from 16 residues.

CDR3 bases: TGTGCCAGCAGTCCCGGGACAGGGGTTTTCGAGCAGTACTTC. This codes for CASSPGTGVFEQYF. This sequence joins TRBV27 and TRBJ2-7, with TRBD1 identical over 10 bases. Trimming removed 5 bases from V and 6 bases from J; junction bases left unmatched: 7. Germline V gene sequence: CDR1 MNHEY, CDR2 SMNVEV (reference sequence). The CDR3 totals 14 residues.

The V and J genes are TRBV20-1 and TRBJ2-7; D might be TRBD2 (5 bases). Per germline, CDR1 DFQATT and CDR2 SNEGSKA (reference sequence). V was clipped by 0 bases and J by 7 bases, with 19 bases between them. The CDR3 sequence is 15 residues long. The CDR3 is CSARDSGTSGDEQYF. Written as DNA, the CDR3 is TGCAGTGCTAGAGATAGTGGCACCTCCGGGGATGAGCAGTACTTC.

The V and J genes are TRBV6-5 and TRBJ2-3; possibly TRBD2 for D (6 bases). Trimming took off 2 bases at V and 6 bases at J, with 15 bases between the two ends. The CDR3 contains 15 residues. Germline CDR1 and CDR2: MNHEY and SVGAGI. The chain's CDR3 is CASSYRDLKADTQYF. DNA for the CDR3: TGTGCCAGCAGTTACAGGGACTTAAAAGCCGATACGCAGTATTTT.

CDR3 nucleotide sequence: TGCGCCAGCAGCCCAATTCCCCTCTATGGCTACACCTTC. Amino acid sequence: CASSPIPLYGYTF. The chain has TRBV4-3 and TRBJ1-2, with D uncertain. This CDR3 is 13 amino acids long. Germline assignment: CDR1 LGHNA and CDR2 YSLEER. The V end was cut by 4 bases, the J end by 4 bases, with 10 bases between.

The genes are TRBV20-1 and TRBJ2-3, with 11 bases identical to TRBD2. The CDR3 sequence is 14 residues long. Germline-derived CDR1 and CDR2 are DFQATT and SNEGSKA (reference sequence). The V and J ends lost 5 bases and 3 bases, in that order; junction bases with no gene match: 4. CDR3 in amino acids: CSAPLAGVTDTQYF. The CDR3 DNA reads as TGCAGTGCTCCACTAGCGGGGGTGACAGATACGCAGTATTTT.